The clone carrying this T cell receptor gamma chain qualifies as large. Its target is unknown. Other DNA sequences in the same sample also yield this CDR3. Ten formalin-fixed paraffin-embedded scrolls, each 5 µm thick, supplied each case's genomic DNA. These data originate in a study of intestinal T cells in coeliac disease. Study-level background: Controls in the TRG cohort averaged about 55 years, coeliac patients 15 to 17. The study, taken as a whole, reports: Some TCR sequences were likely missing due to degraded FFPE-derived DNA. PCR duplicates were indistinguishable from repeated CDR3 amino acid sequences. Reported leave-one-out accuracy of TRD kmer clustering was around 90%.

CDR1 EGSTGY and CDR2 YDSYTSSV come from the germline V gene. V gave up 4 bases and J gave up 9 bases; unmatched junction bases: 6. This CDR3 spans 11 amino acids. The TRG library came from roughly 180 ng of biopsy DNA amplified with LymphoTrack primers. TCRdb called clones from the multiplex PCR reads again using CATT. The table has around 970 gamma-chain clones, roughly half seen once. The rearrangement joins TRGV4 to TRGJ1 or TRGJ2. The clonotype originates from a human donor with celiac disease. Sequenced: a duodenal biopsy. CDR3 in DNA: TGTGCCACCTGGGACCCCGTTAAGAAACTCTTT. Translating it yields CATWDPVKKLF.